These T cell receptor beta chains were read from a single sample in a study of beta chain features in type 1 diabetes. Method: immunoSEQ multiplex PCR; TCRdb's copy keeps in-frame clones and lacks some. The table has about 160,000 clones, just over 8% seen once; the top ten hold approximately 0.54%. The sequenced sample was central memory CD4+ T cells from blood. The receptors derive from a woman between 18 and 29 years old with type 1 diabetes. CDR3s include the opening cysteine and the closing phenylalanine or tryptophan. Fields, in order: J gene, D gene, V gene, CDR3 protein. A D gene is named only where the DNA matches it firmly.

TRBJ1-1	.	TRBV19	CASSIGQPRNTEAFF
.	.	TRBV11-2	CASSLGTGIPLSGYEQYF
TRBJ2-1	TRBD2	TRBV18	CASSPGLAGPNEQFF
TRBJ1-1	.	TRBV11-2	CASSFKGDTEAFF
TRBJ1-6	TRBD1	TRBV27	CASRRDREPFGSPLHF
TRBJ2-7	TRBD1	TRBV5-6	CASSLQGADEQYF
TRBJ2-7	TRBD2	TRBV28	CASSPSGSRSYEQYF
TRBJ2-7	.	TRBV29-1	CSVKDIHEQYF
TRBJ1-2	.	TRBV11-2	CASTPDEALGYTF
TRBJ2-7	TRBD2	TRBV11-2	CASSTLAGGYEQYF